This TCR beta chain originates from a study of human T cells and chemical hapten exposure. Findings and caveats of the study: TCRs at a frequency above 1 in 1000 stayed unchanged with DPC sensitization. Compared to controls, expanded TCRs made significantly more large clusters of similar CDR3s.

Concerning this clonotype itself: Its antigen is unidentified.

The CDR3 sequence is 14 residues long. Germline V gene sequence: CDR1 KGHSH, CDR2 LQKENI. V was clipped by 5 bases and J by 4 bases, with 14 bases between them. This sample's time point: patch test 3, about 24 weeks after DPC sensitization. Sample treatment: therapeutic diphenylcyclopropenone sensitization with weekly scalp DPC. The library tagged each cDNA molecule with unique molecular identifiers. TCRdb re-called the RACE reads through MiXCR, storing one row per CDR3 protein. The repertoire holds 80,000 to 100,000 distinct CDR3 sequences, with less than 14% as singletons. This TCR came from a woman between 45 and 60 years old with alopecia areata. Some clones in this sample may be carry-over from other donors' samples. Sequenced here: whole blood, sampled in connection with sensitization to the hapten diphenylcyclopropenone (DPC). V and J are TRBV18 and TRBJ1-1, with a possible D match to TRBD1 (6 bases). The CDR3 DNA reads as TGTGCCAGCTCAGCTAACAGGGAAGGCACTGAAGCTTTCTTT. It is translated as CASSANREGTEAFF.